These 2 T cell receptor beta chains were all obtained from the same sample, sequenced in a study of Ad26.COV2.S vaccination and SARS-CoV-2 variants. Profiling relied on immunoSEQ multiplex PCR, and the TCRdb table lists in-frame clones only, not all of them. The sample has roughly 400,000 clones, approximately 91% seen once. Treatment here: 15 to 20 received Ad26.COV2.S at low or high dose, single or two shots; five or six received placebo; per-sample allocation not given. Collection of the samples took place on day 63 after the first injection of vaccine or placebo. The sample consisted of peripheral blood, taken in a trial of Ad26.COV2.S vaccine versus placebo. The receptors here all came from a person aged 18-65 years who received the Ad26.COV2.S COVID-19 vaccine or a placebo.

This chain links TRBV6-2 or TRBV6-3 with TRBJ1-2, with D unclear. Per the germline V gene, CDR1 is MNHEY and CDR2 is SVGEGT. V shed 4 bases and J shed 2 bases, with 8 bases lying between them. CDR3 length equals 13 residues. The CDR3 here is CASSLGRNYGYTF. Written as DNA, the CDR3 is TGTGCCAGCAGTTTAGGGCGGAACTATGGCTACACCTTC.

This chain connects TRBV12-3 or TRBV12-4 to TRBJ2-7; D gene ambiguous. This CDR3 has 12 residues. With 5 bases removed from V and 7 bases from J, the gap between germline ends came to 12 bases. The chain's CDR3 is CASSKINWEQYF. The CDR3 DNA reads as TGTGCCAGCAGTAAAATCAACTGGGAGCAGTACTTC.